The T cell receptor beta chain under discussion was sequenced for a study of high-grade serous ovarian cancer treatment subgroups. Tumor samples were taken before definitive surgery or chemotherapy. Libraries were prepared by immunoSEQ multiplex PCR; TCRdb keeps only in-frame clonotypes and omits some of them. This sample has about 10,000 clones, with more than 65% found just once. Study-level results: Tumors within one patient showed repertoire similarity of roughly 0.11 to 0.79. Higher neoantigen levels went with greater TCR clonal relatedness.

About this clone itself: Its antigen is currently unknown.

Germline values: CDR1 MDHEN, CDR2 SYDVKM. V was cut by 1 base and J by 4 bases, with 10 bases left in between. This CDR3 is 14 amino acids long. The sequenced sample was tumor tissue. This chain links TRBV28 with TRBJ1-2; D not certain. The clonotype originates from a human donor with high-grade serous ovarian cancer. CDR3 in amino acids: CASSLSGRLYGYTF. The CDR3 DNA is TGTGCCAGCAGTTTATCGGGCAGGCTCTATGGCTACACCTTC.